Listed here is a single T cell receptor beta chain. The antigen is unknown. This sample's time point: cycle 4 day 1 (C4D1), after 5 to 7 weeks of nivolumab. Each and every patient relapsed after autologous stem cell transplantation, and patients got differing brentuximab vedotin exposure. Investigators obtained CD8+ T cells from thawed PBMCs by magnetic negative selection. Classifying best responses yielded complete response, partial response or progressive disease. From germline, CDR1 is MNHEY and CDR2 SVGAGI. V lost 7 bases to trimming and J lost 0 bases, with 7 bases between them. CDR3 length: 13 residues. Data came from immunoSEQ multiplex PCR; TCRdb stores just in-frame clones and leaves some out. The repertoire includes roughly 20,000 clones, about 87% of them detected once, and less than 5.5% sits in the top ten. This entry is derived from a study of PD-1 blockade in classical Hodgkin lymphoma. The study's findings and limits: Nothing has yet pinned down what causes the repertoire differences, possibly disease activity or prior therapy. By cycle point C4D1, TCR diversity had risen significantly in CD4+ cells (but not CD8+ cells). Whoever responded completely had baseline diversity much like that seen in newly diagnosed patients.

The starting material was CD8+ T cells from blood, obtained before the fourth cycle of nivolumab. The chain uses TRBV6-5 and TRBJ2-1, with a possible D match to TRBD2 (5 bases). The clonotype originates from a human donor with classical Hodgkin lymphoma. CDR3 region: CASTGSSYNEQFF. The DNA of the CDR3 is TGTGCCAGCACGGGGAGCTCCTACAATGAGCAGTTCTTC.